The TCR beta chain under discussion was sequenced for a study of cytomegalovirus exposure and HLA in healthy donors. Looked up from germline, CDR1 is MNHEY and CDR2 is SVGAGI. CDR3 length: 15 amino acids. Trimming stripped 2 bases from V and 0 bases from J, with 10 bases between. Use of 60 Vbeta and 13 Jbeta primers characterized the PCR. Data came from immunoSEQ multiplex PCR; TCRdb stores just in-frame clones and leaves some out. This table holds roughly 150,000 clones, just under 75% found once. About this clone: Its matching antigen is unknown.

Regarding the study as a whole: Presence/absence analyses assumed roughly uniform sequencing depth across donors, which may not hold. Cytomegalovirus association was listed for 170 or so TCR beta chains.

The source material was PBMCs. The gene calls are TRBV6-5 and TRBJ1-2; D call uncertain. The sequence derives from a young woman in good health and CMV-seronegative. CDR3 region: CASSYNPGANYGYTF. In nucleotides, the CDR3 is TGTGCCAGCAGTTACAACCCGGGAGCTAACTATGGCTACACCTTC.